The clone carrying this T cell receptor (beta chain) has ten or more counts. Regions amplified from RNA transcripts were the TCR beta CDR3 regions. The study used the HTBI primer set for a first-round RT-PCR of the TCR CDR3. Via MiXCR, TCRdb re-called the multiplex PCR reads, giving one row per CDR3 protein. This sample yields about 350,000 distinct CDR3 sequences, of which around 18% are seen a single time; roughly a sixth belongs to the top ten. The entry originates in a study of T cells in Graves' hyperthyroidism and ophthalmopathy. Thyroid ultrasound, orbital computed tomography, clinical symptoms, and serum thyroxine and TRAb underpinned diagnoses. The receptor's source is a woman in her 40s with Graves' ophthalmopathy. The sample taken for sequencing was blood.

The CDR3 DNA follows: TGTGCCAGTAGTACTGCAGCTGCCTACGAGCAGTACTTC. Translating gives CASSTAAAYEQYF. This rearrangement joins TRBV19 to TRBJ2-7; no reliable D call. The CDR3 length is 13 residues. V was pared by 4 bases and J by 2 bases, with 9 bases between. Germline lookup yields CDR1 LNHDA and CDR2 SQIVND (reference sequence).